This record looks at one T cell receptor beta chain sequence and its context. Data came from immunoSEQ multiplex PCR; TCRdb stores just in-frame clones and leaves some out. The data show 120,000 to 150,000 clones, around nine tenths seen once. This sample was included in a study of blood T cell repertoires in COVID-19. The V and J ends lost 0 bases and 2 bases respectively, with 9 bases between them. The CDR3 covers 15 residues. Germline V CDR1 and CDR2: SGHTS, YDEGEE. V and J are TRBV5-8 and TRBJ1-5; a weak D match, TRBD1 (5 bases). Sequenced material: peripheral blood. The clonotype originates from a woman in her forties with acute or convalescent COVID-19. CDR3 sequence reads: CASSLASGGNQPQHF. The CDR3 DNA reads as TGTGCCAGCAGCTTGGCCTCGGGGGGCAATCAGCCCCAGCATTTT.